This entry describes one TCR beta chain. The data belong to a study of blood T cell repertoires in COVID-19. Clinical histories supplied by participants themselves formed the basis of cohort assignment. V was pared by 3 bases and J by 3 bases, with 12 bases between. This CDR3 has 15 residues. Germline CDR1 reads KGHSH; CDR2 reads LQKENI. Per the study methods: Amplification from reference gene primers served as the basis for estimated nucleated cell counts. Only in-frame clones appear in the TCRdb table, and some are missing; sequencing was by immunoSEQ multiplex PCR. V, J and clone size reflect that table, while D and trimming were determined from the DNA. The sample lists over 250,000 clones, 87% occurring once.

The sequenced material came from PBMCs or T cells enriched from blood (not recorded which). The V gene is TRBV18, the J gene TRBJ1-5, with D tentatively TRBD1 (5 bases). The source of this sequence is a woman younger than 45 who had recovered from COVID-19. The CDR3 loop reads CASSPARDHNQPQHF. In nucleotides, the CDR3 is TGTGCCAGCTCACCCGCCAGGGATCACAATCAGCCCCAGCATTTT.